This entry lists 23 T cell receptor beta chains sequenced from one sample in a study of radiotherapy plus CTLA-4 blockade in lung cancer. The assay was immunoSEQ multiplex PCR, and TCRdb's table has in-frame clones only and misses some. The table includes approximately 33,000 clones, 70% to 85% detected once. Source: peripheral blood, taken from a patient treated with radiotherapy plus ipilimumab. All receptors derive from a human donor with non-small cell lung cancer who had stable disease on radiotherapy plus ipilimumab.

V usage is TRBV10-3 and J usage is TRBJ1-5, with D maybe TRBD1 (6 bases). CDR3 length: 13 amino acids. Trimming left V 8 bases short and J 1 base short, with 9 bases between. CDR1 and CDR2 (germline): ENHRY, SYGVKD. The CDR3: CAIGGTSNQPQHF. The CDR3 DNA reads as TGTGCCATCGGCGGGACAAGCAATCAGCCCCAGCATTTT.

The chain carries TRBV10-3 and TRBJ1-4; possible D gene TRBD1, 5 bases. V was trimmed by 0 bases and J by 0 bases, leaving 11 bases between them. There are 17 residues in the CDR3. Germline CDR1 and CDR2: ENHRY and SYGVKD. In DNA form, the CDR3 reads TGTGCCATCAGTGAGTCCCGACAGAGATCAACTAATGAAAAACTGTTTTTT. This encodes CAISESRQRSTNEKLFF.

This rearrangement joins TRBV9 to TRBJ1-1, with D maybe TRBD1 (5 bases). CDR3 length equals 16 residues. Trimming took off 3 bases at V and 5 bases at J, with 20 bases between the two ends. Per germline, CDR1 SGDLS and CDR2 YYNGEE. CDR3 sequence (DNA): TGTGCCAGCAGCGAGATCCTCCCGGGGAAGGGGACTGAAGCTTTCTTT. It codes for CASSEILPGKGTEAFF.

The chain employs TRBV19 and TRBJ1-2; D is unresolved. The germline V gene has CDR1 LNHDA and CDR2 SQIVND (reference sequence). Trimming cost V 6 bases and J 0 bases, with 11 bases left between them. This CDR3 has 14 residues. The CDR3 nucleotides are TGTGCCAGTAGGGACCCTGGAGCTAACTATGGCTACACCTTC. Its protein product is CASRDPGANYGYTF.

This clone came up a few times. The chain is built from TRBV10-2 and TRBJ2-1; 9 bases fit TRBD1. J lost 8 bases, V lost 7 bases, and 12 bases had no gene match. CDR1 and CDR2 from the germline V gene are WSHSY and SAAADI. CDR3 length equals 15 residues. CDR3 bases: TGCGCCAGCATCGCGCTGGGACAGGGTGGCGATGAGCAGTTCTTC. This sequence encodes CASIALGQGGDEQFF.

CDR3 coding DNA: TGTGCCAGCAGCTTAAAACGGCTAACCTCGAACACTGAAGCTTTCTTT. It specifies CASSLKRLTSNTEAFF. This chain links TRBV7-3 with TRBJ1-1; no clear D gene. V dropped 1 base and J dropped 1 base, with 13 bases sitting between them. This CDR3 is 16 amino acids long. In germline, CDR1 is SGHTA, CDR2 FQGTGA.

The rearrangement joins TRBV6-1 to TRBJ1-3; TRBD1 is a possible D gene (5 bases). Looked up from germline, CDR1 is MNHNS and CDR2 is SASEGT. The CDR3 loop spans 13 amino acids. V was pared by 4 bases and J by 8 bases, with 12 bases between. The CDR3 sequence is CASSVQGVDTIYF. DNA for the CDR3: TGTGCCAGCAGTGTGCAGGGTGTAGACACCATATATTTT.

The chain has TRBV28 and TRBJ2-7, with TRBD2 matching 9 bases. The CDR3 length is 19 residues. Germline-derived CDR1 and CDR2 are MDHEN and SYDVKM. Losses at the gene ends were 2 bases for V and 5 bases for J; bases not matched to a gene: 19. CDR3 protein: CASSLTPGAGGPGLNEQYV. The CDR3 coding sequence is TGTGCCAGCAGTTTAACCCCGGGGGCGGGGGGGCCTGGTTTAAACGAGCAGTACGTC.

The V and J genes are TRBV6-1 and TRBJ2-7; D is tentatively TRBD1 or TRBD2 (5 bases each). Trimming cost V 1 base and J 3 bases, with 13 bases left between them. CDR1 is MNHNS and CDR2 is SASEGT in the germline V gene. This CDR3 has 15 amino acids. CDR3 coding DNA: TGTGCCAGCAGTGAAGGACCGGGGACCCACTACGAGCAGTACGTC. Its translation is CASSEGPGTHYEQYV.

This rearrangement joins TRBV11-2 to TRBJ1-1, with D unclear. V was pared by 0 bases and J by 4 bases, with 3 bases between. The CDR3 length is 12 residues. Looked up from germline, CDR1 is SGHAT and CDR2 is FQNNGV. The CDR3 is CASSLESTEAFF. CDR3 DNA: TGTGCCAGCAGCTTAGAAAGCACTGAAGCTTTCTTT. The entire variable domain, with the rest obtained from reference TRBV11-2 and TRBJ1-1, is as follows: EAGVAQSPRYKIIEKRQSVAFWCNPISGHATLYWYQQILGQGPKLLIQFQNNGVVDDSQLPKDRFSAERLKGVDSTLKIQPAKLEDSAVYLCASSLESTEAFFGQGTRLTVV.

In its sample, this clone was seen a few times. The V gene is TRBV14, the J gene TRBJ1-1, with 7 positions matching TRBD1. The trim removed 1 base at V and 9 bases at J, leaving 5 bases unmatched. CDR1 and CDR2 (germline): SGHDN, FVKESK. This CDR3 is built from 13 residues. CDR3 region: CASSQAQGQQAFF. The CDR3 DNA sequence: TGTGCCAGCAGCCAAGCCCAGGGACAGCAAGCTTTCTTT.

The rearrangement joins TRBV6-1 to TRBJ1-2; 7 bases fit TRBD1. The CDR3 totals 15 residues. Germline values: CDR1 MNHNS, CDR2 SASEGT. The V segment lost 6 bases and the J segment 8 bases; nucleotides outside the gene matches: 15. CDR3 residues: CASRPPRDRGLGYTF. In nucleotides, the CDR3 is TGTGCCAGCAGACCACCCCGGGATAGGGGGCTCGGCTACACCTTC.

The V and J genes are TRBV9 and TRBJ1-2; D is perhaps TRBD1 (6 bases). The ends were cut back, 0 bases at V and 7 bases at J, with 13 bases in the middle. The V gene's germline CDR1 is SGDLS and CDR2 YYNGEE. The CDR3 has 14 amino acids. The CDR3, as DNA: TGTGCCAGCAGCGTAGGATACAGGGACTCTGGCTACACCTTC. Its translation: CASSVGYRDSGYTF.

V is TRBV5-1 and J is TRBJ1-4; 7 bases agree with TRBD1. Per germline, CDR1 SGHRS and CDR2 YFSETQ. The CDR3 runs 14 residues. J gave up 3 bases and V 4 bases, and 3 bases lay outside the gene matches. DNA for the CDR3: TGCGCCAGCAGCAGGGACAGCTCTAATGAAAAACTGTTTTTT. The encoded protein is CASSRDSSNEKLFF.

The gene calls are TRBV27 and TRBJ2-2, with 9 bases aligning to TRBD1. Trimming removed 8 bases from V and 3 bases from J; junction bases left unmatched: 10. In germline, CDR1 is MNHEY, CDR2 SMNVEV (reference sequence). CDR3 length: 16 residues. The CDR3 region has the DNA TGTGCCAGCCGCCACTCGTGGACAGGGGACACCGGGGAGCTGTTTTTT. Its protein is CASRHSWTGDTGELFF.

The chain combines TRBV7-7 with TRBJ2-5; 7 bases are a match to TRBD1. V lost 5 bases to trimming and J lost 3 bases; unmatched junction nucleotides: 6. The CDR3 extends over 14 amino acids. Germline CDR1 SSHAT, CDR2 FNYEAQ (reference sequence). The DNA of the CDR3 is TGTGCCAGCAGCCCGGACAGGATGAAAGAGACCCAGTACTTC. Its protein product is CASSPDRMKETQYF.

V usage is TRBV5-1 and J usage is TRBJ2-3; D assignment may be TRBD1 or TRBD2 (5 bases each). The CDR3 length is 15 residues. The ends were cut back, 2 bases at V and 0 bases at J, with 10 bases in the middle. The germline gives CDR1 SGHRS, CDR2 YFSETQ. The CDR3 DNA sequence: TGCGCCAGCAGCTTTGGGGACCTAAGCACAGATACGCAGTATTTT. Translation: CASSFGDLSTDTQYF.

The V call is TRBV7-8, the J call TRBJ1-1, with 9 bases matching TRBD1. The V and J ends lost 5 bases and 3 bases, in that order; junction bases with no gene match: 13. CDR3 length: 17 amino acids. The germline CDR1 and CDR2 sequences are SGHVS and FQNEAQ. The CDR3 nucleotides are TGTGCCAGCAGCAACCGGGACAGGGCCCGAGTGGACACTGAAGCTTTCTTT. Translation gives CASSNRDRARVDTEAFF.

This clone was observed once. The J gene is TRBJ2-2, the V gene TRBV4-2; 10 bases are a match to TRBD1. The CDR3 extends over 16 amino acids. J gave up 6 bases and V 4 bases, and 8 bases lay outside the gene matches. Germline CDR1 and CDR2: LGHNA and YNFKEQ. The CDR3 region is CASSLNDRGLAGELFF. In DNA, the CDR3 is TGTGCCAGCAGCCTAAACGACAGGGGGCTTGCCGGGGAGCTGTTTTTT.

The CDR3 DNA follows: TGTGCCAGCAGCCCAAACAGGGGGGATGGCTACACCTTC. Its protein product is CASSPNRGDGYTF. The rearrangement links TRBV7-2 to TRBJ1-2; 8 nucleotides line up with TRBD1. The trim removed 5 bases at V and 6 bases at J, leaving 5 bases unmatched. The CDR3 loop spans 13 amino acids. Germline-derived CDR1 and CDR2 are SGHTA and FQGNSA.

The chain joins TRBV7-2 to TRBJ2-5; possible D gene TRBD2, 6 bases. Trimming stripped 1 base from V and 5 bases from J, with 17 bases between. There are 16 residues in the CDR3. Germline CDR1 and CDR2: SGHTA and FQGNSA. The CDR3: CASSLESGTHGETQYF. The CDR3 DNA reads as TGTGCCAGCAGCTTAGAATCCGGGACTCATGGGGAGACCCAGTACTTC. Combining the CDR3 with reference TRBV7-2 and TRBJ2-5 gives the whole variable domain GAGVSQSPSNKVTEKGKDVELRCDPISGHTALYWYRQSLGQGLEFLIYFQGNSAPDKSGLPSDRFSAERTGGSVSTLTIQRTQQEDSAVYLCASSLESGTHGETQYFGPGTRLLVL.

The rearrangement links TRBV19 to TRBJ1-2; TRBD1 matches at 10 bases. CDR1 LNHDA and CDR2 SQIVND come from the germline V gene (reference sequence). The CDR3 is 14 residues long. Trimming removed 6 bases from V and 7 bases from J; junction bases left unmatched: 8. Here the CDR3 DNA reads TGTGCCAGTAGCAGCCTGGGGACAGGGGCTGGCTACACCTTC. Encoded protein: CASSSLGTGAGYTF. The variable domain in full, with the rest retrieved from reference TRBV19 and TRBJ1-2, is DGGITQSPKYLFRKEGQNVTLSCEQNLNHDAMYWYRQDPGQGLRLIYYSQIVNDFQKGDIAEGYSVSREKKESFPLTVTSAQKNPTAFYLCASSSLGTGAGYTFGSGTRLTVV.

The rearrangement uses TRBV7-9 and TRBJ1-4; D remains ambiguous. The ends were cut back, 5 bases at V and 8 bases at J, with 6 bases in the middle. In germline, CDR1 is SEHNR, CDR2 FQNEAQ (reference sequence). There are 11 residues in the CDR3. The CDR3 spells CASSTVEKLFF. CDR3 nucleotides: TGTGCCAGCAGCACGGTAGAAAAACTGTTTTTT.